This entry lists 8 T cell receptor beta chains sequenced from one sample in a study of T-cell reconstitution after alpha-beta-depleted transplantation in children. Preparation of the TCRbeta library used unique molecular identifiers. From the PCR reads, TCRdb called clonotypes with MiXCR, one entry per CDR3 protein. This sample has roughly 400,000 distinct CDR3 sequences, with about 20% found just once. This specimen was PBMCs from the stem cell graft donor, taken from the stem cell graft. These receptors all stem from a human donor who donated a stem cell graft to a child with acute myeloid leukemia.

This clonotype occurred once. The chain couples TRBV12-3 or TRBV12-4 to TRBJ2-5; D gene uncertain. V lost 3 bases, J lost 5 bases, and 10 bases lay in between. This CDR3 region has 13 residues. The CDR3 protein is CASSFPGLETQYF. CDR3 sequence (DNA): TGTGCCAGCAGTTTCCCCGGGCTGGAGACCCAGTACTTC.

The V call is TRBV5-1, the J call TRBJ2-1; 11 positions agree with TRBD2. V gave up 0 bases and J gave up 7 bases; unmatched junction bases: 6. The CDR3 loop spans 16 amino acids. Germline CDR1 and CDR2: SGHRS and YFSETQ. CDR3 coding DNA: TGCGCCAGCAGCTTGGACCTAGCGGGAGGTAGAAATGAGCAGTTCTTC. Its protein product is CASSLDLAGGRNEQFF. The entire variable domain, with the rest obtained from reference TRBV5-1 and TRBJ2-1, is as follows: KAGVTQTPRYLIKTRGQQVTLSCSPISGHRSVSWYQQTPGQGLQFLFEYFSETQRNKGNFPGRFSGRQFSNSRSEMNVSTLELGDSALYLCASSLDLAGGRNEQFFGPGTRLTVL.

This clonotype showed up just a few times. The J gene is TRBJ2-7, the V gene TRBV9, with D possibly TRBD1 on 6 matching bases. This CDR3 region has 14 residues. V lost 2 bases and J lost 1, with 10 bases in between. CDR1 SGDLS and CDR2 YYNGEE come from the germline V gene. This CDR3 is CASSVTGLSYEQYF. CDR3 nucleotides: TGTGCCAGCAGCGTTACAGGGTTGTCCTACGAGCAGTACTTC.

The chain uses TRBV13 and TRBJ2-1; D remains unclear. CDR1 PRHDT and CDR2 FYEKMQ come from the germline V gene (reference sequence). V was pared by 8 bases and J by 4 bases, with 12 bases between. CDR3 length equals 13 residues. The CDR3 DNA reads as TGTGCCAGCCAGCAGGAGAAATACAATGAGCAGTTCTTC. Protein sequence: CASQQEKYNEQFF.

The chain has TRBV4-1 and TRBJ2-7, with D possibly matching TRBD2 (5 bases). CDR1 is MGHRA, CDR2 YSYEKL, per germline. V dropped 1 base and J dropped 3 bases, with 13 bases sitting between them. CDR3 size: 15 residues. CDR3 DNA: TGCGCCAGCAGCCAAGTTTCGGTGGGAGACTACGAGCAGTACTTC. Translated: CASSQVSVGDYEQYF.

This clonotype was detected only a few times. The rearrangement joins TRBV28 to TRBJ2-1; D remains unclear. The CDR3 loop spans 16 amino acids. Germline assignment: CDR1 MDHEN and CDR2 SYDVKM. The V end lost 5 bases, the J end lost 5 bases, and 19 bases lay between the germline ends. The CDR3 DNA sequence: TGTGCCAGCAGTCCCCAGGTAGGAGTGCGTGACAATGAGCAGTTCTTC. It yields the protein CASSPQVGVRDNEQFF.

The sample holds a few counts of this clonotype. This CDR3 is CAISEMARIGYNEQFF. The DNA for the CDR3 is TGTGCCATCAGTGAGATGGCGAGAATCGGCTACAATGAGCAGTTCTTC. V is TRBV10-3 and J is TRBJ2-1; D unresolved. Looked up from germline, CDR1 is ENHRY and CDR2 is SYGVKD. The CDR3 totals 16 residues. Trimming left V 2 bases short and J 3 bases short, with 14 bases between.

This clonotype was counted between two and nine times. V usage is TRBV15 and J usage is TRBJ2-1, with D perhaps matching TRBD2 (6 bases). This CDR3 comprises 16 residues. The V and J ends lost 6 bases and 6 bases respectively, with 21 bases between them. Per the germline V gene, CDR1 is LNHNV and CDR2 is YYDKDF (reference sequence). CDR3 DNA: TGTGCCACCAGTCAAACGCCTCCGGGACTTCCCAATGAGCAGTTCTTC. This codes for CATSQTPPGLPNEQFF.